One sample yielded the 2 T cell receptor beta chains listed below, sequenced in a study of cytomegalovirus exposure and HLA in healthy donors (TCRdb year 2017). The library was made by the immunoSEQ multiplex PCR assay. For the multiplex PCR, a mixture combining 60 forward primers for TCR Vbeta segments and 13 reverse primers for TCR Jbeta segments was used. This is the immuneACCESS table as TCRdb keeps it, with only in-frame sequences that have V and J called. A part of the clones is gone; compared with another copy, unresolved V genes explain less than half, and the rest is unexplained. Within this sample are 200,000 to 250,000 clones, with about 80% of them counted one time only. The top ten clones comprise around 15% of the sample. Sequencing input: PBMCs. These receptors came from a man aged 35 to 55 in good health and CMV-seronegative.

This rearrangement joins TRBV19 to TRBJ1-2; 9 bases line up with TRBD1. CDR1 is LNHDA, CDR2 SQIVND, per germline (reference sequence). CDR3 length equals 13 residues. V dropped 5 bases and J dropped 5; count of bases not matched to a gene: 3. The CDR3 sequence is CASSAGTGYGYTF. The CDR3 DNA sequence: TGTGCCAGTAGTGCCGGGACAGGGTATGGCTACACCTTC.

V is TRBV30 and J is TRBJ1-5; tentatively, D is TRBD1 (6 bases). Germline loops: CDR1 GTSNPN, CDR2 SVGIG (reference sequence). The CDR3 is 11 amino acids. Here the CDR3 reads CEAGEGQPQHF. The CDR3 region has the DNA TGTGAGGCAGGGGAGGGTCAGCCCCAGCATTTT.